The clone carrying this TCR beta chain has a handful of counts. Its antigen is not identified. This entry is derived from a study of T-cell memory formation after mild COVID-19. Study-level information: Largely donor-specific sequence clusters came from two donors.

The CDR3 contains 16 residues. Germline V lookup: CDR1 SGHVS, CDR2 FQNEAQ. V dropped 1 base and J dropped 3 bases, with 12 bases sitting between them. Regarding the study as a whole: Clones contracting over day 15 to 85 were CD4/CD8 balanced, with later expanders leaning CD4+.

cDNA libraries for TCR alpha and TCR beta, carrying sample barcodes and UMIs, came from 5'RACE with constant-segment primers. MiXCR, applied by TCRdb to the 5' RACE reads, yields one record per CDR3 protein. The sample records hundreds of thousands of distinct CDR3 sequences, about a fifth being singletons. The receptor comes from an adult woman who had mild COVID-19 (a few samples of this study predate the infection). Cell type and time point are not known. The rearrangement uses TRBV7-8 and TRBJ2-2; D unclear. The sample comprised PBMCs or a T cell subset sorted from them (not recorded which). CDR3 sequence: CASSLVAGRYTGELFF. In DNA, the CDR3 is TGTGCCAGCAGCTTAGTTGCTGGACGTTACACCGGGGAGCTGTTTTTT.